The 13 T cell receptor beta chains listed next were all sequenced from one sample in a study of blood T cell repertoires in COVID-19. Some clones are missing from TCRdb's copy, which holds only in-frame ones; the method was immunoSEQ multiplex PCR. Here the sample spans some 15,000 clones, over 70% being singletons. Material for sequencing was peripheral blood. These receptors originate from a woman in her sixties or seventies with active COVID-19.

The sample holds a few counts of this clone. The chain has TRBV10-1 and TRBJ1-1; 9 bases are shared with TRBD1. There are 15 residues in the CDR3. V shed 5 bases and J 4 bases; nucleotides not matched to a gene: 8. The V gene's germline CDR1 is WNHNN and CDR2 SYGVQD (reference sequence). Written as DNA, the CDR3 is TGCGCCAGCAGTCAACAAACAGGGGGCGTCACTGAAGCTTTCTTT. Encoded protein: CASSQQTGGVTEAFF.

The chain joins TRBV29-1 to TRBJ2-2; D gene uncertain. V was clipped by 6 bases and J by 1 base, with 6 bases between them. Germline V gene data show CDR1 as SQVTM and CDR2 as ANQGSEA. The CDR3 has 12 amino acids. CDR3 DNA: TGCAGCGTCGCGAGGAACACCGGGGAGCTGTTTTTT. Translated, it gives CSVARNTGELFF.

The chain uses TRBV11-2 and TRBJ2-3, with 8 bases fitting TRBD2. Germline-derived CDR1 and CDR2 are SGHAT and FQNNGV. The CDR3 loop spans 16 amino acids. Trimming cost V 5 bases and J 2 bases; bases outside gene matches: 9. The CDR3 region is CASSPGGSGTTDTQYF. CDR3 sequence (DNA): TGTGCCAGCAGCCCCGGGGGTAGCGGGACCACAGATACGCAGTATTTT.

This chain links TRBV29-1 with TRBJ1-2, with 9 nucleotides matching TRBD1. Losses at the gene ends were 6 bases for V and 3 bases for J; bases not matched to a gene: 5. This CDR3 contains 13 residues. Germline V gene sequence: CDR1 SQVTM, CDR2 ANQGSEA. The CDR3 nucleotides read TGCAGCGTCGATCGACAGGGGGACTATGGCTACACCTTC. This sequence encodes CSVDRQGDYGYTF. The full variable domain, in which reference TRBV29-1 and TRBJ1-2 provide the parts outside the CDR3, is SAVISQKPSRDICQRGTSLTIQCQVDSQVTMMFWYRQQPGQSLTLIATANQGSEATYESGFVIDKFPISRPNLTFSTLTVSNMSPEDSSIYLCSVDRQGDYGYTFGSGTRLTVV.

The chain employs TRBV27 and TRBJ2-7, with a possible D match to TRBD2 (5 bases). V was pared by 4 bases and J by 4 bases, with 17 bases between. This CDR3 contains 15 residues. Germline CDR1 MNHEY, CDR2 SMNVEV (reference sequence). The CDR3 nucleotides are TGTGCCAGCAGTTGGAGGCCTCATCAGGTGTACGAGCAGTACTTC. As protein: CASSWRPHQVYEQYF.

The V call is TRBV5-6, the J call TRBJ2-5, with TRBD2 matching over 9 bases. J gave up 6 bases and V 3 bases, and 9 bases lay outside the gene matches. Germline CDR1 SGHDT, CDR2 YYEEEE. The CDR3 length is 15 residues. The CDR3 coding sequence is TGTGCCAGCAGCTCTCTAGCGGGGTACGTCAAGACCCAGTACTTC. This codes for CASSSLAGYVKTQYF. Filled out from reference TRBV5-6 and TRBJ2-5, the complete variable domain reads DAGVTQSPTHLIKTRGQQVTLRCSPKSGHDTVSWYQQALGQGPQFIFQYYEEEERQRGNFPDRFSGHQFPNYSSELNVNALLLGDSALYLCASSSLAGYVKTQYFGPGTRLLVL.

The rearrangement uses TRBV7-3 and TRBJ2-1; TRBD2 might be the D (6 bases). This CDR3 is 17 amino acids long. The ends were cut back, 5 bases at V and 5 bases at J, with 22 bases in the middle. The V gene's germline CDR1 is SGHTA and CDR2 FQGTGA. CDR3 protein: CASSPSISGPAHNEQFF. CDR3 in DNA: TGTGCCAGCAGCCCATCCATAAGCGGGCCAGCCCACAATGAGCAGTTCTTC.

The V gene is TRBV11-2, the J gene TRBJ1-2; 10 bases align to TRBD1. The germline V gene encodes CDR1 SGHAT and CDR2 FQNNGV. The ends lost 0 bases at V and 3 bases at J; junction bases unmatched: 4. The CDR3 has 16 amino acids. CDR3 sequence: CASSLDRGTGDYGYTF. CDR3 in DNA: TGTGCCAGCAGCTTAGATCGAGGGACAGGGGACTATGGCTACACCTTC.

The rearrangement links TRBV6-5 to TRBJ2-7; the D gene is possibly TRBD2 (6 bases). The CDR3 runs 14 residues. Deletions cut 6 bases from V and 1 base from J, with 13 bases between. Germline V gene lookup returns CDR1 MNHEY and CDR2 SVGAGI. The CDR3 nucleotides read TGTGCCAGCAGGTCCGGGACTGCATCCTACGAGCAGTACTTC. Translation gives CASRSGTASYEQYF.

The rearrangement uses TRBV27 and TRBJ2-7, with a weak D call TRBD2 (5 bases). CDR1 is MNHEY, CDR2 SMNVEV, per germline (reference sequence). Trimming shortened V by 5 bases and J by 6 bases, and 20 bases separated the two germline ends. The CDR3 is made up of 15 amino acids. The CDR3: CASSAVATIGLEQYF. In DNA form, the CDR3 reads TGTGCCAGCAGTGCCGTAGCGACAATCGGGCTCGAGCAGTACTTC.

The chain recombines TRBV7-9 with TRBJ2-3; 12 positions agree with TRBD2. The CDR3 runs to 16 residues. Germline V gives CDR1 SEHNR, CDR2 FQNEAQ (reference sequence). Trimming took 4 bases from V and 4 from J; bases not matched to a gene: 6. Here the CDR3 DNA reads TGTGCCAGCAGCTCGACGACTAGCGGGAGACCAGATACGCAGTATTTT. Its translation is CASSSTTSGRPDTQYF.

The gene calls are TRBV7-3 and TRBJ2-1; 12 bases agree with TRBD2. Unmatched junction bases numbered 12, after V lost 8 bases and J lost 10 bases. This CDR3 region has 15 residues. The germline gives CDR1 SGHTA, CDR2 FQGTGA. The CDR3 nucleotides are TGTGCCAGCGCCCCGACTAGCGGGAGTATAGGCGAGCAGTTCTTC. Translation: CASAPTSGSIGEQFF.

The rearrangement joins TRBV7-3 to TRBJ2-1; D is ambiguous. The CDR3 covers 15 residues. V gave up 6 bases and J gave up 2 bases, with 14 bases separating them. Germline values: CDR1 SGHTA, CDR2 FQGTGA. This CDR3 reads CASRLIPVAYNEQFF. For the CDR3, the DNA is TGTGCCAGCAGACTGATCCCGGTCGCCTACAATGAGCAGTTCTTC.